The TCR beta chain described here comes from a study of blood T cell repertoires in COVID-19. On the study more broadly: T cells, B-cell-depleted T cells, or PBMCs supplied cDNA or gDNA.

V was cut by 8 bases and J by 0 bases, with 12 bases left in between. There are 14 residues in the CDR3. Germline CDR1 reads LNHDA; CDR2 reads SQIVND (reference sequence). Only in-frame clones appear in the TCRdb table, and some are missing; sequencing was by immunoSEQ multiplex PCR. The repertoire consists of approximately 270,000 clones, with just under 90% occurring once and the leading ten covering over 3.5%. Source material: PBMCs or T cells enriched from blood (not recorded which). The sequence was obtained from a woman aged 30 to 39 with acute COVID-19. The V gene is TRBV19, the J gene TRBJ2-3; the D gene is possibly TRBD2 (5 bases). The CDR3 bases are TGTGCCAGTCGAGTAGGCGGGAGCACAGATACGCAGTATTTT. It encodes CASRVGGSTDTQYF. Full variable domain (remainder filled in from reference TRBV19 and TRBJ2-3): DGGITQSPKYLFRKEGQNVTLSCEQNLNHDAMYWYRQDPGQGLRLIYYSQIVNDFQKGDIAEGYSVSREKKESFPLTVTSAQKNPTAFYLCASRVGGSTDTQYFGPGTRLTVL.